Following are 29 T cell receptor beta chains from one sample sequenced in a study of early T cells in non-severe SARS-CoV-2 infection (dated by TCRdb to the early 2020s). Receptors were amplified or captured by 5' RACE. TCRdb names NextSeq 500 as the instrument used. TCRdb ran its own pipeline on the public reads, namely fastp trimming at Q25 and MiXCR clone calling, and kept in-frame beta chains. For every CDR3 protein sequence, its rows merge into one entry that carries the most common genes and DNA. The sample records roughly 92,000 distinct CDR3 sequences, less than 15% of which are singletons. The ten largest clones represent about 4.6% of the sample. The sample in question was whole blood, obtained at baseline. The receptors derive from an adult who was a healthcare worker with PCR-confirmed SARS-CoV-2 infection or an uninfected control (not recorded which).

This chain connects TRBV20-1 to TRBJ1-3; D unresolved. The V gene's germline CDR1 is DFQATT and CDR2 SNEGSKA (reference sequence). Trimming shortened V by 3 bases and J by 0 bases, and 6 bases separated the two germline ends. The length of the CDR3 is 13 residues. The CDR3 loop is CSASPDSGNTIYF. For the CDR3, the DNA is TGCAGTGCTAGTCCAGACTCTGGAAACACCATATATTTT.

CDR3 region: CATTEANYGYTF. The CDR3 DNA is TGTGCGACCACAGAAGCTAACTATGGCTACACCTTC. V gene TRBV28 combines with J gene TRBJ1-2; no reliable D call. Per germline, CDR1 MDHEN and CDR2 SYDVKM. This CDR3 spans 12 amino acids.

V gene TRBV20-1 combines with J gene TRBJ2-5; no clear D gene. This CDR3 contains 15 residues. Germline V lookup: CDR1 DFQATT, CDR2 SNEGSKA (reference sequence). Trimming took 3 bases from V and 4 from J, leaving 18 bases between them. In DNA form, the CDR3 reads TGCAGTGCTAGTCGTGGAGATTTAAGGCCAGAGACCCAGTACTTC. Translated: CSASRGDLRPETQYF.

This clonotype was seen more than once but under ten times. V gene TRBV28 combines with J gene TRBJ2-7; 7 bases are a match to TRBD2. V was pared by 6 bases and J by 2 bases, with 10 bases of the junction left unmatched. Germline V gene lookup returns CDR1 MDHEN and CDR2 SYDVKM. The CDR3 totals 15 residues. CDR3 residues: CASSLLSGGTYEQYF. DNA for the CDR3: TGTGCCAGCAGCCTACTATCGGGAGGAACCTACGAGCAGTACTTC. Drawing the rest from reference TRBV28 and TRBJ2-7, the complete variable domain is DVKVTQSSRYLVKRTGEKVFLECVQDMDHENMFWYRQDPGLGLRLIYFSYDVKMKEKGDIPEGYSVSREKKERFSLILESASTNQTSMYLCASSLLSGGTYEQYFGPGTRLTVT.

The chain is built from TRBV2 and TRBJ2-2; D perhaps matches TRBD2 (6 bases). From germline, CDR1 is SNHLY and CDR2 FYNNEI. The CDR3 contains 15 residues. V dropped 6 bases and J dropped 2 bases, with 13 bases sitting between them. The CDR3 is CASRGTRRNTGELFF. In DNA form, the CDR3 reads TGTGCCAGCAGGGGGACTCGGAGAAACACCGGGGAGCTGTTTTTT.

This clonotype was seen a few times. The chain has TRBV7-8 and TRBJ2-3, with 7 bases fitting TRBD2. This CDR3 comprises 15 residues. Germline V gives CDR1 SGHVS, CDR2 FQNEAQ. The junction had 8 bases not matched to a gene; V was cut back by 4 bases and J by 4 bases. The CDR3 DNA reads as TGTGCCAGCAGCTGGGGTAGGGGAGGGGCAGATACGCAGTATTTT. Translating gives CASSWGRGGADTQYF.

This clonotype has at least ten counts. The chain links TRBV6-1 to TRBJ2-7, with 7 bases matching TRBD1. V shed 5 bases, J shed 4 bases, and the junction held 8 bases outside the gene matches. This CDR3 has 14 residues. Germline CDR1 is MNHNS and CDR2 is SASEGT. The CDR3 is CASSTGVGLYEQYF. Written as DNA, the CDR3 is TGTGCCAGCAGTACAGGGGTAGGGCTATACGAGCAGTACTTC.

The CDR3 here is CSAIRSSGYRAETQYF. For the CDR3, the DNA is TGCAGTGCTATCAGGTCTAGCGGATATAGGGCAGAGACCCAGTACTTC. The chain employs TRBV20-1 and TRBJ2-5; the match to TRBD2 covers 7 bases. V lost 4 bases to trimming and J lost 4 bases; unmatched junction nucleotides: 15. From germline, CDR1 is DFQATT and CDR2 SNEGSKA (reference sequence). The CDR3 has 16 amino acids.

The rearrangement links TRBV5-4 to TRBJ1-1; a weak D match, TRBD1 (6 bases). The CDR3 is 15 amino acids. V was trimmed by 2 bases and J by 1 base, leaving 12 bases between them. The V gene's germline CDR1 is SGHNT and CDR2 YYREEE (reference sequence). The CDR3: CASSLSSDRNTEAFF. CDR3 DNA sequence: TGTGCCAGCAGCTTATCTTCGGACAGGAACACTGAAGCTTTCTTT. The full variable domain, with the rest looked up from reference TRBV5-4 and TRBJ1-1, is ETGVTQSPTHLIKTRGQQVTLRCSSQSGHNTVSWYQQALGQGPQFIFQYYREEENGRGNFPPRFSGLQFPNYSSELNVNALELDDSALYLCASSLSSDRNTEAFFGQGTRLTVV.

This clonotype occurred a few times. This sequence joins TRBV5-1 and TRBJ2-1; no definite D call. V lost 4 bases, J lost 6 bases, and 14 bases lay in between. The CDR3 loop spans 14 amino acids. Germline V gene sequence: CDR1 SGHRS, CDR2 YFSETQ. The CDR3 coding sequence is TGCGCCAGCAGCATTAATGCGGCCTCCAATGAGCAGTTCTTC. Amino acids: CASSINAASNEQFF.

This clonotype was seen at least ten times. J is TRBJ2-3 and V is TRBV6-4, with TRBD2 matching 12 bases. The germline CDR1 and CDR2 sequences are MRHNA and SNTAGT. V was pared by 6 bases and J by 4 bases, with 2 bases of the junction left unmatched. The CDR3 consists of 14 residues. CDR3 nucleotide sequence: TGTGCCAGCAGCAGGACTAGCGGGGCAGATACGCAGTATTTT. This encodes CASSRTSGADTQYF.

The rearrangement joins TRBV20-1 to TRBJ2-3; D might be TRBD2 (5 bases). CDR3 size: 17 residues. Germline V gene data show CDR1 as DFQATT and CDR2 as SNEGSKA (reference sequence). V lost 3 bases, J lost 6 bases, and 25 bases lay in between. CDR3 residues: CSASPLASPRQGDTQYF. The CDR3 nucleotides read TGCAGTGCTAGTCCCCTAGCTTCTCCAAGACAAGGGGATACGCAGTATTTT.

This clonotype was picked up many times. The CDR3 DNA is TGTGCCAGCAGTTACTCTAGGACAGAGAGAGCTTTCTTT. Translating it yields CASSYSRTERAFF. The chain is built from TRBV6-6 and TRBJ1-1, with D possibly being TRBD1 (6 bases). The germline V and J ends were trimmed by 0 bases and 10 bases, with 12 bases remaining between them. CDR3 length: 13 amino acids. Germline loops: CDR1 MNHNY, CDR2 SVGAGI (reference sequence).

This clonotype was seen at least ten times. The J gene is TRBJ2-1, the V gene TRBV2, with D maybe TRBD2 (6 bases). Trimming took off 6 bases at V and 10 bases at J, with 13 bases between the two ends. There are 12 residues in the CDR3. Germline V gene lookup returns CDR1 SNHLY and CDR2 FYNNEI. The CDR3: CASRALGREQFF. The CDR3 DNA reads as TGTGCCAGCAGGGCCCTAGGGAGGGAGCAGTTCTTC.

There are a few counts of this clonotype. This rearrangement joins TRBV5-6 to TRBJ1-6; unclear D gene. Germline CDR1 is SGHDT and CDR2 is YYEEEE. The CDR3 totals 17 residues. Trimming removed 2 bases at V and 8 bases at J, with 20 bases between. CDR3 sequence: CASSFLRRLDGDSPLHF. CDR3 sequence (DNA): TGTGCCAGCAGCTTCCTCCGCCGGTTGGATGGAGATTCACCCCTCCACTTT.

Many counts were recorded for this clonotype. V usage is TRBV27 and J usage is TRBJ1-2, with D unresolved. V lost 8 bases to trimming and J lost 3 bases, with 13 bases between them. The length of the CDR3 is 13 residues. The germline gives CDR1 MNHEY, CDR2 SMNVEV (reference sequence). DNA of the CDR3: TGTGCCAGCTCCTACGGGAGAGACTATGGCTACACCTTC. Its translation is CASSYGRDYGYTF.

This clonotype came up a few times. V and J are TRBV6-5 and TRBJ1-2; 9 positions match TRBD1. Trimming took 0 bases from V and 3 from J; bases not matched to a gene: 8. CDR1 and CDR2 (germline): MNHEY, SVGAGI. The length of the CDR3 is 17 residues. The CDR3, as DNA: TGTGCCAGCAGTTACTCCCAGGGACAGGGTCGACACTATGGCTACACCTTC. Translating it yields CASSYSQGQGRHYGYTF.

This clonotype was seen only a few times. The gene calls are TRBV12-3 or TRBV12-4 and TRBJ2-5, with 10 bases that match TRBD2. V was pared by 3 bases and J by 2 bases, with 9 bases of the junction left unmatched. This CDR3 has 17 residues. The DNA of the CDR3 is TGTGCCAGCAGTTTGGGAGCCGGACTAGCGGTACAAGAGACCCAGTACTTC. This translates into CASSLGAGLAVQETQYF.

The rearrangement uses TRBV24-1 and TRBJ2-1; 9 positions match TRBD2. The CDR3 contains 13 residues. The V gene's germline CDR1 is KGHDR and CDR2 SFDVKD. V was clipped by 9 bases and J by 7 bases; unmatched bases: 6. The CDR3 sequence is CATAAGGGNEQFF. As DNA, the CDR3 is TGTGCCACCGCAGCGGGAGGTGGGAATGAGCAGTTCTTC.

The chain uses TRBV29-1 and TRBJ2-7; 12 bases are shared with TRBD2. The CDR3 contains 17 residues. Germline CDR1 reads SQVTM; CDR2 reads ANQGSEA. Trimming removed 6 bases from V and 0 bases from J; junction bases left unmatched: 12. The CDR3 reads CSVGTSGYNPSSYEQYF. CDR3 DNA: TGCAGCGTAGGGACTAGCGGGTACAATCCGAGCTCCTACGAGCAGTACTTC.

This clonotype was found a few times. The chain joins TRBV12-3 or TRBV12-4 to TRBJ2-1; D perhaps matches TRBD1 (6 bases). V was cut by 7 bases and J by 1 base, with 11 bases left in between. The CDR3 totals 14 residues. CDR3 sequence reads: CASTLQGSYNEQFF. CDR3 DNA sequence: TGTGCCAGCACCCTCCAGGGGTCCTACAATGAGCAGTTCTTC.

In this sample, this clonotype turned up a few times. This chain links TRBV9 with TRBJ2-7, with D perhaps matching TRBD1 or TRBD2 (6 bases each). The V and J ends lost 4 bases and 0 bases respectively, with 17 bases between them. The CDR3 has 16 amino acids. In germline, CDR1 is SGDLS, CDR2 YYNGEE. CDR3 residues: CASSPSGGTYSYEQYF. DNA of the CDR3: TGTGCCAGCAGCCCCAGTGGGGGGACATACTCCTACGAGCAGTACTTC. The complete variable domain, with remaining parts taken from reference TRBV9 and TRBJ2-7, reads DSGVTQTPKHLITATGQRVTLRCSPRSGDLSVYWYQQSLDQGLQFLIQYYNGEERAKGNILERFSAQQFPDLHSELNLSSLELGDSALYFCASSPSGGTYSYEQYFGPGTRLTVT.

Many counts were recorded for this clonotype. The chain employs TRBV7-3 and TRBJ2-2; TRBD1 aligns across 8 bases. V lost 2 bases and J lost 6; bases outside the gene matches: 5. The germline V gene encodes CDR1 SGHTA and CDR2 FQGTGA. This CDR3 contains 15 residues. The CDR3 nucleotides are TGTGCCAGCAGCTTACGGACAGGGCAATCCGGGGAGCTGTTTTTT. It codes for CASSLRTGQSGELFF.

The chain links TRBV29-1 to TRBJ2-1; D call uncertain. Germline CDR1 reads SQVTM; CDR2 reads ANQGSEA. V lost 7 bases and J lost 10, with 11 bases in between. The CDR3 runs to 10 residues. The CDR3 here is CSARTTEQFF. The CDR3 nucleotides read TGCAGCGCCAGAACGACCGAGCAGTTCTTC.

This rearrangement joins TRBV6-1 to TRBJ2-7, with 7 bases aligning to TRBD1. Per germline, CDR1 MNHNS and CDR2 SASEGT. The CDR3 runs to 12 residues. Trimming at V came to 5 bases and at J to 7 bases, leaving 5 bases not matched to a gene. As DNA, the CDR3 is TGTGCCAGCAGTAAGACAGGGCGGGAGCAGTACTTC. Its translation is CASSKTGREQYF.

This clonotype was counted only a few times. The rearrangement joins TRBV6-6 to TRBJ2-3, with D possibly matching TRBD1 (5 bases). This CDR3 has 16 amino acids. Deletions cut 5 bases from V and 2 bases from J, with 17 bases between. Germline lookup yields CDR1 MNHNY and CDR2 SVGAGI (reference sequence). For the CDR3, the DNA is TGTGCCAGCAGTGACCCTCAGGGTCCTCCCACAGATACGCAGTATTTT. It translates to CASSDPQGPPTDTQYF.

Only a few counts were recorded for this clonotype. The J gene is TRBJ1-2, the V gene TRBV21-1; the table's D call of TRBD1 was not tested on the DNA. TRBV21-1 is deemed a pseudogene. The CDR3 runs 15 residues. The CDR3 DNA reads TGTGCCAGCAGCACAGAAGAAACAGGGGAGTCTGGCTACACCTTC. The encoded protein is CASSTEETGESGYTF.

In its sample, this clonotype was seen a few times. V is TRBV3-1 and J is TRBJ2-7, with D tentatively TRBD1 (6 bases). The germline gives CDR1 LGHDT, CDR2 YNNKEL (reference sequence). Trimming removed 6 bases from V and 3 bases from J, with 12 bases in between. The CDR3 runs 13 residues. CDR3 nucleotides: TGTGCCAGCAGGGGGGAAGGGGGCTACGAGCAGTACTTC. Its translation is CASRGEGGYEQYF.

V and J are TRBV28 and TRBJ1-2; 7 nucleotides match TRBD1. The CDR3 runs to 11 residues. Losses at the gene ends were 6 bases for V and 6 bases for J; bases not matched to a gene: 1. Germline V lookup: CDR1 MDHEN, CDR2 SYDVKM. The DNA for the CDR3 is TGTGCCAGCAGCCAGGGGGATGGCTACACCTTC. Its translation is CASSQGDGYTF.